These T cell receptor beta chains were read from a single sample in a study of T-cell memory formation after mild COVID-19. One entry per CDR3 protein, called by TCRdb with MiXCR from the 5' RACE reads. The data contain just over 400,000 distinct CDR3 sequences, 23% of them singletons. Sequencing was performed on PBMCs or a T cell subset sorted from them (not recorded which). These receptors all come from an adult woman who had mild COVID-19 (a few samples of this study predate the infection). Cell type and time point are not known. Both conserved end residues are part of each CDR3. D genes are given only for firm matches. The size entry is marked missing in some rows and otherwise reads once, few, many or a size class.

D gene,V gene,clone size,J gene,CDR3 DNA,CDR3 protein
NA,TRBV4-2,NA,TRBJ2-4,TGTGCCAGCAGCCAAGATTCTCCCAAAAACATTCAGTACTTC,CASSQDSPKNIQYF
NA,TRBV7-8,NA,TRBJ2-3,TGTGCCAGCAGCTTAGTGGGTATTGGGGATACGCAGTATTTT,CASSLVGIGDTQYF
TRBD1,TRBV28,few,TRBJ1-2,TGTGCCAGCAGTAAACCCTCGCAGGGGGCCTACACCTTC,CASSKPSQGAYTF
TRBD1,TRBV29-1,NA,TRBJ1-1,TGCAGCGCGGGACAGCCGACTGAAGCTTTCTTT,CSAGQPTEAFF
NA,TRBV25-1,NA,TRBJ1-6,TGTGCCAGCAGTGAGCACTCCAATTCACCCCTCCACTTT,CASSEHSNSPLHF
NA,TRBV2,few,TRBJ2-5,TGTGCCAGCAGTGATAGAAAGGCGGGAGAGACCCAGTACTTC,CASSDRKAGETQYF
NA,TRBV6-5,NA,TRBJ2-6,TGTGCCAGCAAGTTCGGCAGGAGCTCTGGGGCCAACGTCCTGACTTTC,CASKFGRSSGANVLTF
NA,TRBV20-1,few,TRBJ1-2,TGCAGTGCTCCGGGGGGGGATCCCTATGGCTACACCTTC,CSAPGGDPYGYTF
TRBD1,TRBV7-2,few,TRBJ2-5,TGTGCCAGCAGCCGCACAGGGGCTCAAGAGACCCAGTACTTC,CASSRTGAQETQYF
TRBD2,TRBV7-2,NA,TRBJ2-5,TGTGCCAGCAGCTTTGGACTAGCGGGGATCGAAGAGACCCAGTACTTC,CASSFGLAGIEETQYF
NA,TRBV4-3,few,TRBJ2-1,TGCGCCAGCAGCCAAGATCCAGGGAGCAATGAGCAGTTCTTC,CASSQDPGSNEQFF
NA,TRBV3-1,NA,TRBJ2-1,TGTGCCAGCAGCCAAGAAACGCTAGCTGGTGACAATGAGCAGTTCTTC,CASSQETLAGDNEQFF
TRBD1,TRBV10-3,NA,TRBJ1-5,TGTGCCATCAGGGGAGGCCAGGGGGATCAGCCCCAGCATTTT,CAIRGGQGDQPQHF
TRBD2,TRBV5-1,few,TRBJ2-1,TGCGCCAGCAGCAACCCGGCTAGCGGCTACAATGAGCAGTTCTTC,CASSNPASGYNEQFF
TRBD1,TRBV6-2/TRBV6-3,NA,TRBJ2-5,TGTGCCAGCCTCCCTTTCGAAGACAGGGCTTTAGAGACCCAGTACTTC,CASLPFEDRALETQYF
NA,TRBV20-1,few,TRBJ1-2,TGCAGTGCTAGAGATCCCCGTGACTATGGCTACACCTTC,CSARDPRDYGYTF
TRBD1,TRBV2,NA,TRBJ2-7,TGTGCCAGCAGAGCAACCGGGACAGGCCCTTCCTACGAGCAGTACTTC,CASRATGTGPSYEQYF